These T cell receptor beta chains were read from a single sample in a study of T cell responses to AZD1222 COVID-19 vaccine. Method: immunoSEQ multiplex PCR; TCRdb's copy keeps in-frame clones and lacks some. The repertoire holds 150,000 to 200,000 clones, with roughly 92% as singletons. Here the sequenced sample was peripheral blood, taken 28 days after the second AZD1222 dose. The receptors come from an adult who received the AZD1222 COVID-19 vaccine. CDR3s include the opening cysteine and the closing phenylalanine or tryptophan. Each record gives: clone size, V gene, D gene, J gene, CDR3 DNA, CDR3 protein. D genes are given only for firm matches. Expanded clones get a size class; other rows say once, few or many, or leave the size out.

NA	TRBV12-3/TRBV12-4	NA	TRBJ1-2	TGTGCCAGCAGTCACAGGGAAGTAGGCGGCTACACCTTC	CASSHREVGGYTF
NA	TRBV24-1	NA	TRBJ2-3	TGTGCCACCAGTGATTTAGAAACAGGGAGCACAGATACGCAGTATTTT	CATSDLETGSTDTQYF
once	TRBV7-9	NA	TRBJ1-1	TGTGCCAGCAGCTTAGTCGGGTGGAACACTGAAGCTTTCTTT	CASSLVGWNTEAFF
NA	TRBV11-2	TRBD1	TRBJ1-4	TGTGCCAGCAGCTCCAGGGGGCGGGATGAAAAACTGTTTTTT	CASSSRGRDEKLFF
NA	TRBV28	TRBD1	TRBJ2-3	TGTGCCAGCACCCCGGACAGGGCTAAAGATACGCAGTATTTT	CASTPDRAKDTQYF
NA	TRBV9	NA	TRBJ1-4	TGTGCCAGCAGCACCGTGGACAGCGAAAAACTGTTTTTT	CASSTVDSEKLFF
NA	TRBV7-8	NA	TRBJ2-3	TGTGCCAGCAGCTTTCCTAGCGCAGATACGCAGTATTTT	CASSFPSADTQYF
once	TRBV9	TRBD1	TRBJ1-2	TGTGCCAGCCGCCCTCCCGGGACAGGGGGGAACTATGGCTACACCTTC	CASRPPGTGGNYGYTF
once	TRBV7-9	NA	TRBJ1-1	TGTGCCAGCAGCTTAGGAGGTCGAAGGGCAAGTCAAATGAACACTGAAGCTTTCTTT	CASSLGGRRASQMNTEAFF
NA	TRBV5-6	NA	TRBJ1-3	TGTGCCAGCAGCGAACTTGGTGTGGGTGACTCTGGAAACACCATATATTTT	CASSELGVGDSGNTIYF
NA	TRBV3-1/TRBV3-2	TRBD1	TRBJ1-4	TGTGCCAGCAGCCAAGGGATACAGGGGGCGAGCGAAAAACTGTTTTTT	CASSQGIQGASEKLFF
NA	TRBV5-8	TRBD1	TRBJ1-1	TGTGCCAGCAGCTCACGGACAGGGTCCACTGAAGCTTTCTTT	CASSSRTGSTEAFF
NA	TRBV5-5	NA	TRBJ1-4	TGTGCCAGCAGCCACACACGGCAGGTGTCTACTAATGAAAAACTGTTTTTT	CASSHTRQVSTNEKLFF
NA	TRBV3-1/TRBV3-2	NA	TRBJ1-2	TGTGCCAGCAGCCAAGTTTCAGGTCGAGGGTATGGCTACACCTTC	CASSQVSGRGYGYTF
NA	TRBV6-1	NA	TRBJ1-2	TGTGCCAGCAGTGAAGGTGTCTTGTGGGGCTACACCTTC	CASSEGVLWGYTF
NA	TRBV2	NA	TRBJ1-2	TGTGCCAGCAGTGGGCAGCGATACACCTTC	CASSGQRYTF
NA	TRBV6-2/TRBV6-3	TRBD1	TRBJ1-1	TGTGCCAGCAGTTACCTCGGGACAGCTAACACTGAAGCTTTCTTT	CASSYLGTANTEAFF
NA	TRBV11-3	NA	TRBJ1-1	TGTGCCAGCAGCTTTGGGTTATCCACTGAAGCTTTCTTT	CASSFGLSTEAFF
few	TRBV4-1	TRBD1	TRBJ2-7	TGCGCCAGCAGCCGGGACAGGAGCTCCTACGAGCAGTACTTC	CASSRDRSSYEQYF
NA	TRBV4-2	NA	TRBJ2-3	TGTGCCAGCAGCCAAGAGGACCGACTACCAGATACGCAGTATTTT	CASSQEDRLPDTQYF
NA	TRBV6-2/TRBV6-3	NA	TRBJ1-5	TGTGCCAGCAGTTACTCCGGGGGCAATCAGCCCCAGCATTTT	CASSYSGGNQPQHF
NA	TRBV3-1/TRBV3-2	NA	TRBJ1-1	TGTGCCAGCAGCCAAGTCAGGGGCACTGAAGCTTTCTTT	CASSQVRGTEAFF
few	TRBV7-3	NA	TRBJ1-5	TGTGCCAGCAGCTTATTAGGGGATCAGCCCCAGCATTTT	CASSLLGDQPQHF
NA	TRBV6-2/TRBV6-3	NA	TRBJ2-3	TGTGCCAGCAGTCCGACCTGGGTCGGTACGCAGTATTTT	CASSPTWVGTQYF
NA	TRBV5-1	TRBD2	TRBJ2-1	TGCGCCAGCAGCTTGTCGCTAGCGGGGGGACCCAATGAGCAGTTCTTC	CASSLSLAGGPNEQFF
NA	TRBV7-8	TRBD1	TRBJ2-7	TGTGCCAGCAGCGTATCACCGGGACAGGCCTACGAGCAGTACTTC	CASSVSPGQAYEQYF
NA	TRBV7-3	NA	TRBJ1-2	TGTGCCAGCAGCTTCAATGACAGGTGGTGGGTAGGCTACACCTTC	CASSFNDRWWVGYTF
NA	TRBV24-1	NA	TRBJ1-5	TGTGCCACCAGTGCGAGGGGATTAGGAAATCAGCCCCAGCATTTT	CATSARGLGNQPQHF